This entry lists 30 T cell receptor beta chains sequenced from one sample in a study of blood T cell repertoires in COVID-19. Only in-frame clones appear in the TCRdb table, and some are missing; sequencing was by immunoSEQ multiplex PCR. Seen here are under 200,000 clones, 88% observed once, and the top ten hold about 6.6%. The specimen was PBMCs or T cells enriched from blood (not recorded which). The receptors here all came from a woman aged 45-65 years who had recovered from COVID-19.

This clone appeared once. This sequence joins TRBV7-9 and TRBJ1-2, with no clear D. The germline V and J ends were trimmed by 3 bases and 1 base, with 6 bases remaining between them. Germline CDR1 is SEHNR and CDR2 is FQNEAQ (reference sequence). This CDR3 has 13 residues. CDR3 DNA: TGTGCCAGCAGCTTTGGCGGTAACTATGGCTACACCTTC. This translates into CASSFGGNYGYTF.

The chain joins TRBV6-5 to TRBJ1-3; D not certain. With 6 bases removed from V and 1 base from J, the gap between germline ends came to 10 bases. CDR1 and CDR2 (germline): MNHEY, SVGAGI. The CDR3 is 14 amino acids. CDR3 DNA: TGTGCCAGCAGGGACGGGAGGTCTGGAAACACCATATATTTT. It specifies CASRDGRSGNTIYF.

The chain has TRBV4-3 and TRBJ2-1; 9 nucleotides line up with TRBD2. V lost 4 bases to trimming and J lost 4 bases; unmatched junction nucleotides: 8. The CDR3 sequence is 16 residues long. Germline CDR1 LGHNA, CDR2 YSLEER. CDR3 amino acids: CASSLYTRGGYNEQFF. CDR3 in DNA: TGCGCCAGCAGCCTATACACGCGGGGGGGGTACAATGAGCAGTTCTTC.

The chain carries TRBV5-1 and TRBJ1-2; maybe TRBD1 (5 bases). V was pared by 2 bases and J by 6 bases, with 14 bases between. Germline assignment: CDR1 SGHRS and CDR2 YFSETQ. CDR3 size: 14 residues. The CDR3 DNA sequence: TGCGCCAGCAGCTTAGCGCAGGGTAGGGATGGCTACACCTTC. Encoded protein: CASSLAQGRDGYTF.

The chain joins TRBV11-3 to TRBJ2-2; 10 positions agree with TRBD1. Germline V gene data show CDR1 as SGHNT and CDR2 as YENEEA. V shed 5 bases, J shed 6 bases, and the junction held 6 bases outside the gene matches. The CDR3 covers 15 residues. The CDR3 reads CASSPRTGGAGELFF. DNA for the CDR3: TGTGCCAGCAGCCCCCGGACAGGGGGGGCCGGGGAGCTGTTTTTT.

Here the CDR3 reads CASSSPQGVGKTQYF. Written as DNA, the CDR3 is TGTGCCAGCAGTTCACCGCAGGGGGTAGGAAAGACCCAGTACTTC. The rearrangement links TRBV27 to TRBJ2-5; 7 bases match TRBD1. Looked up from germline, CDR1 is MNHEY and CDR2 is SMNVEV (reference sequence). The V segment lost 4 bases and the J segment 6 bases; nucleotides outside the gene matches: 11. CDR3 length equals 15 residues.

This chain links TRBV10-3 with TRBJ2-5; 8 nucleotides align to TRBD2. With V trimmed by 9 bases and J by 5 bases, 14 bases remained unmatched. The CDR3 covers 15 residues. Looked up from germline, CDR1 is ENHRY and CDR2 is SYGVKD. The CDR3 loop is CAMANTGGERETQYF. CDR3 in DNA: TGTGCCATGGCCAATACCGGGGGGGAGAGGGAGACCCAGTACTTC.

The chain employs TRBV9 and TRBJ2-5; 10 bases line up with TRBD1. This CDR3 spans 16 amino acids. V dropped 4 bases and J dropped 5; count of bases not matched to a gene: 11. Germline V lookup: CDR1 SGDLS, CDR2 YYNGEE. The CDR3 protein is CASSPRQGAAGETQYF. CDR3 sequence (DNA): TGTGCCAGCAGCCCGAGACAGGGGGCGGCGGGCGAGACCCAGTACTTC.

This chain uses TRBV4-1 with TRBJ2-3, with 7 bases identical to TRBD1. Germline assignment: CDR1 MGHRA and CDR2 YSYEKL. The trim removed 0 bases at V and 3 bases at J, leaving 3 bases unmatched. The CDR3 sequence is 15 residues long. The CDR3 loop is CASSQEGRGTDTQYF. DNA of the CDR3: TGCGCCAGCAGCCAAGAAGGCAGGGGGACAGATACGCAGTATTTT.

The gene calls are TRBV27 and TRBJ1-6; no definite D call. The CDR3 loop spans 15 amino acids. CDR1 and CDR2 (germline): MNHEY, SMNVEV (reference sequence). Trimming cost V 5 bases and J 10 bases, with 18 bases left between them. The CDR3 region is CASSQLWRTGSPLHF. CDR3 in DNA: TGTGCCAGCAGTCAATTGTGGAGGACCGGCTCACCCCTCCACTTT.

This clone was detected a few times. The DNA of the CDR3 is TGTGCCAGCAGCTTGCCGTTCGGGGGAGCTAGCACAGATACGCAGTATTTT. Translated, it gives CASSLPFGGASTDTQYF. The chain recombines TRBV5-4 with TRBJ2-3; maybe TRBD2 (6 bases). With 1 base removed from V and 0 bases from J, the gap between germline ends came to 15 bases. The CDR3 runs to 17 residues. CDR1 is SGHNT, CDR2 YYREEE, per germline (reference sequence).

CDR3 residues: CSASYSGVGGYTF. As DNA, the CDR3 is TGCAGTGCTAGTTATTCGGGGGTGGGAGGCTACACCTTC. The chain has TRBV20-1 and TRBJ1-2; D is perhaps TRBD1 (5 bases). The CDR3 has 13 amino acids. Germline assignment: CDR1 DFQATT and CDR2 SNEGSKA (reference sequence). The ends were cut back, 3 bases at V and 8 bases at J, with 16 bases in the middle.

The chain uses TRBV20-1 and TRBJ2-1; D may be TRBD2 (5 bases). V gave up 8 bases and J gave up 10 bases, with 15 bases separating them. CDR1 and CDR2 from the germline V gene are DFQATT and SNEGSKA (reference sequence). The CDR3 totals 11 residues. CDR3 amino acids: CSPFSGGEQFF. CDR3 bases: TGCAGTCCTTTCAGCGGAGGCGAGCAGTTCTTC.

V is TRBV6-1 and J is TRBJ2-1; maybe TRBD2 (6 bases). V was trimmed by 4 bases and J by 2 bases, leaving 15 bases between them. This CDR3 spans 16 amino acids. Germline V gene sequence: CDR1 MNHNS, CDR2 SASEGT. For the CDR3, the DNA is TGTGCCAGCAGTGGCCAACTAGCTTCCCCCTACAATGAGCAGTTCTTC. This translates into CASSGQLASPYNEQFF.

The CDR3 sequence: CASSQDGGLAGARDTQYF. CDR3 nucleotides: TGTGCCAGCAGCCAAGATGGGGGACTAGCGGGGGCGCGAGATACGCAGTATTTT. This chain links TRBV3-1 (or the pseudogene TRBV3-2) with TRBJ2-3; 14 bases align to TRBD2. Germline V gene data show CDR1 as LGHDT and CDR2 as YNNKEL (reference sequence). The CDR3 loop spans 18 amino acids. V lost 0 bases and J lost 5; bases outside the gene matches: 7.

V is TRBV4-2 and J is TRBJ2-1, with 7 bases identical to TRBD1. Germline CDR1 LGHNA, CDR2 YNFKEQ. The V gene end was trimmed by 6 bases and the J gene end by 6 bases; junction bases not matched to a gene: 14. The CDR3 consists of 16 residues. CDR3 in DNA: TGTGCCAGCAGGCCTGTAAGGGGGCAAGGTTCCAATGAGCAGTTCTTC. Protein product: CASRPVRGQGSNEQFF.

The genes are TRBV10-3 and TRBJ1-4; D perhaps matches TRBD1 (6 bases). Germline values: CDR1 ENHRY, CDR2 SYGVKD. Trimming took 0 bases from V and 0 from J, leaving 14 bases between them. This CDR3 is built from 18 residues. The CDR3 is CAISESIFSGATNEKLFF. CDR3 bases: TGTGCCATCAGTGAGTCGATTTTTTCAGGGGCAACTAATGAAAAACTGTTTTTT.

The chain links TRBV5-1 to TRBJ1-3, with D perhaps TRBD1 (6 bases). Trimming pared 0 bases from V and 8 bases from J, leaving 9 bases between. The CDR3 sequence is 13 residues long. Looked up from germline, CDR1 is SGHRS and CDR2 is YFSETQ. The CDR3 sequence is CASSLGRGDTIYF. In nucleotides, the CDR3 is TGCGCCAGCAGCTTGGGCAGGGGAGACACCATATATTTT.

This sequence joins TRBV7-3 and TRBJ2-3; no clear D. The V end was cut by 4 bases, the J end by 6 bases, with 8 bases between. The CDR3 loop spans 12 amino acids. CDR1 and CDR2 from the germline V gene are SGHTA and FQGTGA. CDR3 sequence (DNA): TGTGCCAGCAGCTCGTTCGGGGATACGCAGTATTTT. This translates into CASSSFGDTQYF.

DNA for the CDR3: TGTGCCAGCAGTTTTCTAGCGGGGGGATCGACCACAAAGCAGTTCTTC. It codes for CASSFLAGGSTTKQFF. The chain has TRBV7-3 and TRBJ2-1; TRBD2 matches 11 bases. Per germline, CDR1 SGHTA and CDR2 FQGTGA. J gave up 11 bases and V 6 bases, and 15 bases lay outside the gene matches. This CDR3 spans 16 amino acids.

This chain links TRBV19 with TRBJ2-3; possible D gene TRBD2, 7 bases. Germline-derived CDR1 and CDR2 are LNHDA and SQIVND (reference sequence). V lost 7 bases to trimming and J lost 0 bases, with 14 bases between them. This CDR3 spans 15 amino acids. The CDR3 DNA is TGTGCCAGTAATTTCAGGGGACTAAGCACAGATACGCAGTATTTT. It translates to CASNFRGLSTDTQYF.

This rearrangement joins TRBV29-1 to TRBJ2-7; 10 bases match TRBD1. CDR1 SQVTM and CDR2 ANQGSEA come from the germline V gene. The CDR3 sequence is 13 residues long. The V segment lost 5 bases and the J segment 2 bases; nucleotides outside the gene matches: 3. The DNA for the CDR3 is TGCAGCGTTAGGGGGACAGGGGCCTACGAGCAGTACTTC. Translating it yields CSVRGTGAYEQYF.

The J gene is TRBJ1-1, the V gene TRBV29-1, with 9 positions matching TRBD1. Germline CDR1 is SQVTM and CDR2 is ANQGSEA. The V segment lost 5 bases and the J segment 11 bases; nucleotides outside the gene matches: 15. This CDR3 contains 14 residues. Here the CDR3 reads CSVRSGTGTSGAFF. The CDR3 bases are TGCAGCGTTCGGTCCGGGACAGGGACGTCTGGGGCTTTCTTT. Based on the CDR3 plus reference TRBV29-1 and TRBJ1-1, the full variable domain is SAVISQKPSRDICQRGTSLTIQCQVDSQVTMMFWYRQQPGQSLTLIATANQGSEATYESGFVIDKFPISRPNLTFSTLTVSNMSPEDSSIYLCSVRSGTGTSGAFFGQGTRLTVV.

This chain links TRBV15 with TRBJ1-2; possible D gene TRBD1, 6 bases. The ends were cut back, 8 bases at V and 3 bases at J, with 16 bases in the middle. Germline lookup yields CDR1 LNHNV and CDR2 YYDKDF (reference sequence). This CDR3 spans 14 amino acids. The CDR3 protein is CATRQQGIDYGYTF. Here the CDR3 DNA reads TGTGCCACCCGCCAACAGGGAATAGACTATGGCTACACCTTC.

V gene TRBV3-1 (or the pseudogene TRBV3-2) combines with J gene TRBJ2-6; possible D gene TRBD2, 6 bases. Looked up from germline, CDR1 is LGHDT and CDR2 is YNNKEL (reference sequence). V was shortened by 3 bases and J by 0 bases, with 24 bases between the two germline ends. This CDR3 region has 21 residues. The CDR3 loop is CASSHRDWGVGPSSGANVLTF. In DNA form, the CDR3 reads TGTGCCAGCAGCCACCGCGATTGGGGGGTCGGTCCAAGCTCTGGGGCCAACGTCCTGACTTTC.

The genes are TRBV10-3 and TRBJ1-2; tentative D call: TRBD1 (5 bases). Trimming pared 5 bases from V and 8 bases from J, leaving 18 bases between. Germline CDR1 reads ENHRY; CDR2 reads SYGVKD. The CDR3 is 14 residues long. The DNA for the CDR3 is TGTGCCATCAGTTCTGGACAAGCCTCGTGGGGCTACACCTTC. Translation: CAISSGQASWGYTF.

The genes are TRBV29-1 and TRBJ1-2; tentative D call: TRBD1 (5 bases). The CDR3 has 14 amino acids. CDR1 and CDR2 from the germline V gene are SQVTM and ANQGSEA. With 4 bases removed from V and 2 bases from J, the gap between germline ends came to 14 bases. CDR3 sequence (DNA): TGCAGCGTTGGAGTTGGGACTGAGAACTATGGCTACACCTTC. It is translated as CSVGVGTENYGYTF.

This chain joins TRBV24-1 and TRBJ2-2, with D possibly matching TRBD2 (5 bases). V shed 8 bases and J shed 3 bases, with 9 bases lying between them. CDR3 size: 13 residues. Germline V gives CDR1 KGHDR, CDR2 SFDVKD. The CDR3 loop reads CATTGGYTGELFF. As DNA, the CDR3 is TGTGCCACCACAGGAGGTTACACCGGGGAGCTGTTTTTT.

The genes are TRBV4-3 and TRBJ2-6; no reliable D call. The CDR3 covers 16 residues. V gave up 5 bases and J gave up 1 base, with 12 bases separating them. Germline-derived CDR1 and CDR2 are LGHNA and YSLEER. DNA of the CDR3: TGCGCCAGCAGCGCCCGCGGCCGGTCTGGGGCCAACGTCCTGACTTTC. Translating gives CASSARGRSGANVLTF.

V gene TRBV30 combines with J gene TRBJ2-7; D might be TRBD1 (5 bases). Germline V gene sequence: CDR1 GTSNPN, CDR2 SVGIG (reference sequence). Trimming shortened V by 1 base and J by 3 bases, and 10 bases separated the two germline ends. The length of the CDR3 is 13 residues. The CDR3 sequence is CAWSGAGLYEQYF. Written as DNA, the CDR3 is TGTGCCTGGAGTGGGGCAGGGCTCTACGAGCAGTACTTC.